The 27 T cell receptor beta chains in this list originate from one sample, sequenced in a study of blood T cell repertoires in COVID-19. The data were produced by immunoSEQ multiplex PCR, yet TCRdb's version contains in-frame clones alone and is incomplete. The sample yields 95,000 to 100,000 clones, 92% seen once. The material sequenced was peripheral blood. Receptors originate from a man aged 50 to 60 with active COVID-19.

The CDR3 sequence is CASSQESSTVRYGYTF. The CDR3 DNA reads as TGTGCCAGCAGCCAAGAATCTTCGACAGTCCGCTATGGCTACACCTTC. V and J are TRBV3-1 (or the pseudogene TRBV3-2) and TRBJ1-2, with a weak D call TRBD1 (5 bases). The CDR3 totals 16 residues. The germline CDR1 and CDR2 sequences are LGHDT and YNNKEL (reference sequence). With 0 bases removed from V and 4 bases from J, the gap between germline ends came to 15 bases.

J is TRBJ2-7 and V is TRBV7-2; D might be TRBD2 (5 bases). The CDR3 loop spans 15 amino acids. Trimming removed 1 base at V and 3 bases at J, with 13 bases between. CDR1 is SGHTA and CDR2 is FQGNSA in the germline V gene. Here the CDR3 DNA reads TGTGCCAGCAGCTTAGTGGTGACTATGGGCTACGAGCAGTACTTC. It yields the protein CASSLVVTMGYEQYF.

The chain employs TRBV5-1 and TRBJ1-6, with 9 bases fitting TRBD1. Germline CDR1 SGHRS, CDR2 YFSETQ. The CDR3 contains 15 residues. V lost 4 bases to trimming and J lost 7 bases; unmatched junction nucleotides: 6. CDR3 DNA sequence: TGCGCCAGCAGCCTAAACGGACAGGGGAATTCACCCCTCCACTTT. Amino acid sequence: CASSLNGQGNSPLHF.

This rearrangement joins TRBV3-1 (or the pseudogene TRBV3-2) to TRBJ2-5; 13 nucleotides agree with TRBD2. Losses at the gene ends were 1 base for V and 3 bases for J; bases not matched to a gene: 2. Per the germline V gene, CDR1 is LGHDT and CDR2 is YNNKEL (reference sequence). This CDR3 contains 16 residues. CDR3 DNA sequence: TGTGCCAGCAGCCAAGTTACTAGCGGGGGGGAAGAGACCCAGTACTTC. This gives the protein CASSQVTSGGEETQYF.

This chain uses TRBV5-5 with TRBJ1-2; 12 nucleotides align to TRBD1. The V gene's germline CDR1 is SGHKS and CDR2 YYEKEE (reference sequence). There are 16 residues in the CDR3. V lost 4 bases to trimming and J lost 4 bases; unmatched junction nucleotides: 8. This chain's CDR3 is CASSTSGTGGAYGYTF. In DNA form, the CDR3 reads TGTGCCAGCAGCACCTCCGGGACAGGGGGCGCCTATGGCTACACCTTC.

The CDR3, as DNA: TGCAGCGTTGGGGACAGTTACAACTCCTACGAGCAGTACTTC. Translation gives CSVGDSYNSYEQYF. The genes are TRBV29-1 and TRBJ2-7; 7 bases line up with TRBD1. The CDR3 length is 14 residues. Trimming took 4 bases from V and 0 from J; bases not matched to a gene: 6. CDR1 is SQVTM, CDR2 ANQGSEA, per germline.

The rearrangement links TRBV5-4 to TRBJ2-2; D not resolved. V lost 1 base and J 6 bases, leaving 7 bases between the germline ends. In germline, CDR1 is SGHNT, CDR2 YYREEE (reference sequence). CDR3 length: 13 amino acids. DNA of the CDR3: TGTGCCAGCAGCTTGACAGCTTCCGGGGAGCTGTTTTTT. Encoded protein: CASSLTASGELFF.

The CDR3 loop reads CASLLAGGYNEQFF. Here the CDR3 DNA reads TGTGCCAGCCTCCTAGCGGGAGGGTACAATGAGCAGTTCTTC. The V and J genes are TRBV28 and TRBJ2-1; 12 nucleotides align to TRBD2. Trimming cost V 8 bases and J 4 bases; bases outside gene matches: 3. The germline CDR1 and CDR2 sequences are MDHEN and SYDVKM. The CDR3 has 14 amino acids.

This sequence joins TRBV28 and TRBJ1-5; D remains unclear. There are 18 residues in the CDR3. The germline V and J ends were trimmed by 3 bases and 0 bases, with 18 bases remaining between them. CDR1 and CDR2 (germline): MDHEN, SYDVKM. CDR3 nucleotides: TGTGCCAGCAGTTTCTTCTGGAGAACCCTCAATAGCAATCAGCCCCAGCATTTT. Its translation: CASSFFWRTLNSNQPQHF.

This chain uses TRBV12-3 or TRBV12-4 with TRBJ1-2; no firm D call. With 5 bases removed from V and 4 bases from J, the gap between germline ends came to 11 bases. This CDR3 has 13 amino acids. CDR3 nucleotides: TGTGCCAGCAGTAAGACGGGAAGCTATGGCTACACCTTC. Translating it yields CASSKTGSYGYTF.

This clone was recorded only once. DNA of the CDR3: TGTGCCAGCAGTGAAGTGTCAGGCTTTAATGAAAAACTGTTTTTT. Residues: CASSEVSGFNEKLFF. V and J are TRBV6-1 and TRBJ1-4, with unresolved D. V lost 1 base to trimming and J lost 4 bases, with 10 bases between them. The CDR3 has 15 residues. Germline V CDR1 and CDR2: MNHNS, SASEGT.

This chain joins TRBV7-9 and TRBJ2-5, with 8 bases identical to TRBD2. Trimming took 1 base from V and 5 from J; bases not matched to a gene: 6. Germline loops: CDR1 SEHNR, CDR2 FQNEAQ (reference sequence). This CDR3 has 15 amino acids. CDR3 in DNA: TGTGCCAGCAGCTTAGGAGGACTAGCAAGCGAGACCCAGTACTTC. It encodes CASSLGGLASETQYF. The full variable domain, completed using reference TRBV7-9 and TRBJ2-5, is DTGVSQNPRHKITKRGQNVTFRCDPISEHNRLYWYRQTLGQGPEFLTYFQNEAQLEKSRLLSDRFSAERPKGSFSTLEIQRTEQGDSAMYLCASSLGGLASETQYFGPGTRLLVL.

This clone was detected only a few times. V usage is TRBV7-8 and J usage is TRBJ2-7, with 12 bases lining up with TRBD2. The germline gives CDR1 SGHVS, CDR2 FQNEAQ. Germline trimming cut 5 bases from V and 7 bases from J; bases unmatched to any gene: 9. The CDR3 has 15 residues. The CDR3 spells CASSPRLAGEEEQYF. In DNA, the CDR3 is TGTGCCAGCAGCCCGCGACTAGCGGGAGAGGAAGAGCAGTACTTC.

This clone was detected a few times. V is TRBV11-3 and J is TRBJ2-1, with 10 positions matching TRBD2. After removal of 5 bases from V and 4 bases from J, the junction contained 2 bases not matched to a gene. This CDR3 spans 14 amino acids. Germline V lookup: CDR1 SGHNT, CDR2 YENEEA. DNA for the CDR3: TGTGCCAGCAGCGTAGCGGGAGGTTACAATGAGCAGTTCTTC. It yields the protein CASSVAGGYNEQFF. The full variable domain, its missing parts supplied by reference TRBV11-3 and TRBJ2-1, is EAGVVQSPRYKIIEKKQPVAFWCNPISGHNTLYWYLQNLGQGPELLIRYENEEAVDDSQLPKDRFSAERLKGVDSTLKIQPAELGDSAVYLCASSVAGGYNEQFFGPGTRLTVL.

This chain joins TRBV19 and TRBJ1-2, with D unclear. V gave up 6 bases and J gave up 2 bases, with 10 bases separating them. The CDR3 runs 13 residues. CDR1 is LNHDA and CDR2 is SQIVND in the germline V gene (reference sequence). CDR3 loop: CASRFQENYGYTF. As DNA, the CDR3 is TGTGCCAGTAGATTCCAGGAAAACTATGGCTACACCTTC. Full variable domain (rest looked up from reference TRBV19 and TRBJ1-2): DGGITQSPKYLFRKEGQNVTLSCEQNLNHDAMYWYRQDPGQGLRLIYYSQIVNDFQKGDIAEGYSVSREKKESFPLTVTSAQKNPTAFYLCASRFQENYGYTFGSGTRLTVV.

The chain uses TRBV11-2 and TRBJ2-5, with 7 bases fitting TRBD1. After removal of 1 base from V and 5 bases from J, the junction contained 19 bases not matched to a gene. The CDR3 is 19 residues long. Germline V gene data show CDR1 as SGHAT and CDR2 as FQNNGV. CDR3 sequence: CASSLGTPDRQGFHETQYF. The DNA of the CDR3 is TGTGCCAGCAGCTTAGGTACCCCCGACCGACAGGGTTTCCACGAGACCCAGTACTTC.

The chain is built from TRBV19 and TRBJ2-7, with D possibly being TRBD1 (6 bases). CDR1 LNHDA and CDR2 SQIVND come from the germline V gene (reference sequence). V lost 4 bases to trimming and J lost 0 bases, with 10 bases between them. The CDR3 sequence is 14 residues long. CDR3 in amino acids: CASSKWDNSYEQYF. The CDR3 nucleotides read TGTGCCAGTAGTAAGTGGGACAACTCCTACGAGCAGTACTTC.

V and J are TRBV20-1 and TRBJ1-2; D possibly corresponds to TRBD1 (5 bases). The germline V gene has CDR1 DFQATT and CDR2 SNEGSKA (reference sequence). This CDR3 has 15 amino acids. V was shortened by 3 bases and J by 4 bases, with 18 bases between the two germline ends. CDR3 sequence reads: CSASIQGLTPYGYTF. CDR3 nucleotides: TGCAGTGCTAGTATTCAGGGCCTCACTCCCTATGGCTACACCTTC.

This rearrangement joins TRBV5-5 to TRBJ2-4; D unresolved. Trimming removed 0 bases from V and 1 base from J, with 8 bases in between. Germline V CDR1 and CDR2: SGHKS, YYEKEE (reference sequence). CDR3 length equals 15 residues. As DNA, the CDR3 is TGTGCCAGCAGCTTGGAGCGTGGGGCCAAAAACATTCAGTACTTC. Encoded protein: CASSLERGAKNIQYF.

J is TRBJ1-2 and V is TRBV10-1, with TRBD1 as a possible D gene (5 bases). There are 13 residues in the CDR3. Deletions cut 8 bases from V and 3 bases from J, with 13 bases between. Germline V gene lookup returns CDR1 WNHNN and CDR2 SYGVQD (reference sequence). In DNA, the CDR3 is TGCGCCAGCTGGAGCAGGGATGACTATGGCTACACCTTC. Translating gives CASWSRDDYGYTF.

V and J are TRBV3-1 (or the pseudogene TRBV3-2) and TRBJ1-2; D not certain. Germline loops: CDR1 LGHDT, CDR2 YNNKEL (reference sequence). This CDR3 has 15 residues. V was clipped by 0 bases and J by 4 bases, with 12 bases between them. CDR3 nucleotides: TGTGCCAGCAGCCAAGACTGGGCCAGCCTCTATGGCTACACCTTC. Amino acids: CASSQDWASLYGYTF.

The rearrangement joins TRBV5-1 to TRBJ2-3; a possible D gene is TRBD1 (5 bases). Germline V CDR1 and CDR2: SGHRS, YFSETQ. The ends were cut back, 0 bases at V and 3 bases at J, with 11 bases in the middle. CDR3 size: 15 residues. CDR3 amino acids: CASSLEQAWTDTQYF. The CDR3, as DNA: TGCGCCAGCAGCTTGGAACAGGCTTGGACAGATACGCAGTATTTT.

This clone was seen once. Other DNA sequences in the sample encode the same CDR3. V and J are TRBV6-5 and TRBJ1-5, with D unclear. The germline V gene encodes CDR1 MNHEY and CDR2 SVGAGI. Trimming left V 5 bases short and J 5 bases short, with 10 bases between. The CDR3 runs 13 residues. The CDR3 DNA follows: TGTGCCAGCAGTCGGGAGGGAGATCAGCCCCAGCATTTT. It encodes CASSREGDQPQHF.

The CDR3 DNA follows: TGTGCCAGCCGGGGGTTCGTAGGCGAGCAGTACTTC. Translation gives CASRGFVGEQYF. The chain uses TRBV28 and TRBJ2-7, with a tentative D call TRBD2 (6 bases). In germline, CDR1 is MDHEN, CDR2 SYDVKM. The CDR3 length is 12 residues. The ends were cut back, 8 bases at V and 6 bases at J, with 14 bases in the middle.

The chain couples TRBV11-2 to TRBJ2-3; TRBD2 matches 10 bases. With V trimmed by 4 bases and J by 3 bases, 4 bases remained unmatched. Germline loops: CDR1 SGHAT, CDR2 FQNNGV. The CDR3 length is 15 residues. CDR3 sequence reads: CASSSGLAQTDTQYF. The CDR3 DNA follows: TGTGCCAGCAGCTCGGGACTAGCGCAGACAGATACGCAGTATTTT.

The chain is built from TRBV9 and TRBJ1-1, with no clear D. In germline, CDR1 is SGDLS, CDR2 YYNGEE. The CDR3 length is 13 residues. The ends were cut back, 0 bases at V and 3 bases at J, with 6 bases in the middle. CDR3: CASSVVADTEAFF. The CDR3 DNA sequence: TGTGCCAGCAGCGTAGTGGCAGACACTGAAGCTTTCTTT. The whole variable domain, remainder taken from reference TRBV9 and TRBJ1-1, is DSGVTQTPKHLITATGQRVTLRCSPRSGDLSVYWYQQSLDQGLQFLIQYYNGEERAKGNILERFSAQQFPDLHSELNLSSLELGDSALYFCASSVVADTEAFFGQGTRLTVV.

The CDR3 reads CASSLRAQGNEQFF. The CDR3 DNA reads as TGTGCCAGCAGTTTGAGGGCCCAAGGCAATGAGCAGTTCTTC. The chain uses TRBV2 and TRBJ2-1, with D perhaps matching TRBD2 (5 bases). The CDR3 runs 14 residues. Trimming shortened V by 5 bases and J by 6 bases, and 14 bases separated the two germline ends. CDR1 and CDR2 (germline): SNHLY, FYNNEI.